This T cell receptor (beta chain) was identified during a study of patients and donors after allogeneic stem cell transplantation. TCRdb re-analysed the RT-PCR reads in MiXCR, keeping a single row per CDR3 protein. The data contain 80,000 to 90,000 distinct CDR3 sequences, around 48% of them singletons. V was pared by 5 bases and J by 5 bases, with 24 bases between. Germline V gives CDR1 SEHNR, CDR2 FQNEAQ (reference sequence). CDR3 length: 17 amino acids. The V call is TRBV7-9, the J call TRBJ1-2, with D perhaps TRBD1 (6 bases). Sequencing input: blood, either unsorted or a sorted T cell fraction (not recorded which). The TCR sequence derives from a human donor who was either an allogeneic HSCT recipient or a stem cell or donor lymphocyte infusion donor (not recorded which). It is not recorded whose cells these are; they may come from a transplant donor. This chain's CDR3 is CASSNLVGTPGDYGYTF. The CDR3 coding sequence is TGTGCCAGCAGCAACCTCGTCGGGACACCGGGGGATTATGGCTACACCTTC.